This T cell receptor beta chain was documented in a study of blood T cells in healthy people across ages (dated by TCRdb to the mid-2010s). Looking at the study overall: In model experiments, template switching captured about one uniquely barcoded TCR beta cDNA molecule for every two T cells. Age-related changes in TCR beta repertoire diversity were measured in the study by deep sequencing normalized with unique cDNA molecular identifiers. Four age groups were formed from the donors: young (average approximately 17 years), middle-aged (approximately 42), aged (about 68) and long-lived (about 80). To avoid experimental bias, donors of different ages were spread randomly across the sequencing lanes. For two donors (one aged 18 to 30 and one aged 80 or older), the study analyzed two additional independent replicas of 1 million unique cDNA reads from the same blood draw.

What the work shows at the level of the full study, not this receptor alone: Observed TCR beta diversity per million T cells fell roughly linearly with age, and a significant reduction was already apparent by age about 43. There was a strong correlation between observed TCR beta diversity and the percentage of naive T cells measured by flow cytometry. Bulk unsorted PBMC profiling prevented conclusive comparison of naive and antigen-experienced compartments. Because the CMV infection status of the donors was unknown, age-related changes in expanded clonotypes may potentially have been confounded. Compared with the aged group, more naive CD4+ T cells, fewer expanded clones and increased TCR diversity were shown by the long-lived group, suggesting age selection. Estimates of total diversity based on one million sequenced T cells were considered lower bounds and underestimates.

Receptor amplification or capture employed 5' RACE. Instrument used: Illumina HiSeq 2500. The second PCR ran for roughly 7 to 11 cycles and used a J-beta primer mix along with a sample-barcoded 5' primer. Each TCR beta cDNA molecule received a unique molecular identifier from a template-switch 5' adaptor carrying 12 random nucleotides. At least 2.5 million CDR3-containing paired-end reads were obtained from each sample. All of the RNA was converted into first-strand cDNA using the Mint cDNA synthesis kit, with a TRBC-specific oligonucleotide serving as the primer. Following uracil-DNA glycosylase treatment, all cDNA underwent a first 18-cycle PCR with the universal primers M1SS and BC2_uni_R. As for the authors' bioinformatics: Each sample was normalized by randomly selecting 1 million high-quality reads, each carrying a distinct molecular identifier. Instead of being binned into consensus sequences, reads with shared molecular identifiers were discarded. MiTCR, with a Q25 quality threshold and the strictest error-elimination algorithm, was used for CDR3 identification, clonotype clustering and error correction. Lower-bound total TCR beta diversity was estimated with a nonparametric unseen species model using Euler transformation. TCRdb handled the public reads itself, with Q25 trimming in fastp and clone calling in MiXCR, and kept productive beta chains. CDR3 protein sequences are deduplicated, and each keeps its most common genes and DNA. None of the V and J calls come from the authors' own analysis; TCRdb made them. This sample holds 1.5 million or so distinct CDR3 sequences; 42% were observed only once. Less than 5% of the sample is held by the ten biggest clonotypes.

V is trimmed back by 2 bases and J by 5 bases, and the junction contains 7 bases that no gene match accounts for. CDR1 and CDR2, per the germline V gene, are MGHDK and SYGVNS. The CDR3 runs 16 amino acids, cysteine and phenylalanine included. Only the CDR3 region is kept as DNA, spanning 48 bases read in frame from base 1. Systemically healthy Caucasian individuals from Russia, 35 to 50 in total and aged 6 to 90 years, were included as donors. Around 9.7 milliliters of peripheral blood were collected from each donor into EDTA-treated Vacutainer tubes. Ficoll-Paque density-gradient centrifugation was used to isolate PBMCs, with at least 6.5 million per sample. Trizol reagent was used to extract total RNA from PBMCs, with at least 6 micrograms per sample. Naive CD45RAhigh/CD27high T cell percentages were measured by flow cytometry on a PBMC aliquot from every donor. About this clonotype itself: The antigen it binds to is not known. No qualities accompany the bases; no much larger clone lies one base away.

Sequenced material: blood. The TCR originated in a woman younger than 30 in good health. The chain links TRBV25-1 with TRBJ2-1; 9 of the junction bases match TRBD1. The CDR3 region reads CASSEMTGGRDNEQFF. The nucleotide sequence is TGTGCCAGCAGTGAAATGACAGGGGGTCGAGACAATGAGCAGTTCTTC.